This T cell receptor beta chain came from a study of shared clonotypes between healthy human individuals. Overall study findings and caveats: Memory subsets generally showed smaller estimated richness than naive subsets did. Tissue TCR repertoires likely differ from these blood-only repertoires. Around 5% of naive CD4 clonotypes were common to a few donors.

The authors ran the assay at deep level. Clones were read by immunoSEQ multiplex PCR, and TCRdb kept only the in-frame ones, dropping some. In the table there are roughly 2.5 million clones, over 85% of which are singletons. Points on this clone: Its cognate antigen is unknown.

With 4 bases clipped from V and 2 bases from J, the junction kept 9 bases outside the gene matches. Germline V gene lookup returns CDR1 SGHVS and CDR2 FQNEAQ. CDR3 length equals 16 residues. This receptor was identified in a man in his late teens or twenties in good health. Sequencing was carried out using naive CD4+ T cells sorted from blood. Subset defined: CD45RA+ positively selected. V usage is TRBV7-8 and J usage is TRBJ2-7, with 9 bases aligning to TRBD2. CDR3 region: CASSSDPGLAPYEQYF. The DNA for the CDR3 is TGTGCCAGCAGCTCGGACCCGGGACTAGCCCCCTACGAGCAGTACTTC.